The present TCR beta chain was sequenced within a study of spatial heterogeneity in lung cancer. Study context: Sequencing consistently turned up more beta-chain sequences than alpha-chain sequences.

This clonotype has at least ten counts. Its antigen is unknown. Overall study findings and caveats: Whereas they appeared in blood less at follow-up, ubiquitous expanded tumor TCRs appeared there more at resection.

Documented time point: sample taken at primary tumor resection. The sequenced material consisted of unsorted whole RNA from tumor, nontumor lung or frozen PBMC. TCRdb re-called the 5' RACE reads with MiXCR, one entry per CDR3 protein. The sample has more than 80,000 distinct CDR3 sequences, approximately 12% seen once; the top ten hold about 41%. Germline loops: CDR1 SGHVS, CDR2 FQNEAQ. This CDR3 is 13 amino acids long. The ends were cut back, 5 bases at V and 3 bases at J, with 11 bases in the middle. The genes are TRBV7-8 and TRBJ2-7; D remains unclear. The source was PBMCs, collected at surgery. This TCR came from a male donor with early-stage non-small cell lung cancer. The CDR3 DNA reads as TGTGCCAGCAGCGGTTGGGCGTTCTACGAGCAGTACTTC. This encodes CASSGWAFYEQYF.